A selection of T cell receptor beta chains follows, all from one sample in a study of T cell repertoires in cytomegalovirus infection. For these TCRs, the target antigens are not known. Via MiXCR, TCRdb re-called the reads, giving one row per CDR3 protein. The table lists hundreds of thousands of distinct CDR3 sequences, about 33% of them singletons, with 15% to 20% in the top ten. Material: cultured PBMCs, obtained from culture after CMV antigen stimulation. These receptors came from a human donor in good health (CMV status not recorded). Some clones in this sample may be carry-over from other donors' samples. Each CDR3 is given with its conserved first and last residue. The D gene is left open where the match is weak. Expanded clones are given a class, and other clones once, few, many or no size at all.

TGTGCCAGCACCACCTACTCAGGCGGGGAACTGTTTTTT	CASTTYSGGELFF	TRBV11-2	TRBJ1-4	-	few	13
TGCAGTGCCGAACGCGCTGAAGCTTTCTTT	CSAERAEAFF	TRBV20-1	TRBJ1-1	-	-	10
TGTGCCAGCAGCTTATTCGGGGGACAGCTTTCTGATCAGCCCCAGCATTTT	CASSLFGGQLSDQPQHF	TRBV7-2	TRBJ1-5	TRBD1	many	17
TGTGCTAGTGGTTTGGCGGGAGCTGGGACAGATACGCAGTATTTT	CASGLAGAGTDTQYF	TRBV12-5	TRBJ2-3	-	-	15
TGTGCCAGCAGCGCCAAGACAGGGGGGGCTTACGAGCAGTACTTC	CASSAKTGGAYEQYF	TRBV7-9	TRBJ2-7	TRBD1	-	15
TGCAGTGCGGCTAGCCCCATGCGCACAGATACGCAGTATTTT	CSAASPMRTDTQYF	TRBV20-1	TRBJ2-3	-	-	14
TGTGCCAGTACCCCCCCCGCGACTAGCGGCATTTACACAGATACGCAGTATTTT	CASTPPATSGIYTDTQYF	TRBV28	TRBJ2-3	TRBD2	-	18
TGTGCCAGCACCAGGACAGGGCGGACTGAAGCTTTCTTT	CASTRTGRTEAFF	TRBV6-1	TRBJ1-1	TRBD1	-	13
TGTGCCAGCAGCTTAATGGGGGGAGAAGAGACCCAGTACTTC	CASSLMGGEETQYF	TRBV7-2	TRBJ2-5	-	many	14
TGTGCCAGCAGCTTAGTAATTGGGAGCTATGGCTACACCTTC	CASSLVIGSYGYTF	TRBV7-4	TRBJ1-2	-	-	14
TGTGCCAGCAGCCCCCTGGGGGCAGATACGCAGTATTTT	CASSPLGADTQYF	TRBV6-1	TRBJ2-3	-	-	13
TGTGCCAGCAGCTTAACGATCGAGCAGTACTTC	CASSLTIEQYF	TRBV7-3	TRBJ2-7	-	-	11
TGCAGTGCCAATACGGGGACAGCTGGGGACACTGAAGCTTTCTTT	CSANTGTAGDTEAFF	TRBV20-1	TRBJ1-1	TRBD1	few	15
TGTGCCAGTAGTATAGGACATCCTCGTCAGCCCCAGCATTTT	CASSIGHPRQPQHF	TRBV19	TRBJ1-5	-	-	14
TGTGCCAGCAGCATGACAGGGCACTATGGCTACACCTTC	CASSMTGHYGYTF	TRBV11-2	TRBJ1-2	TRBD1	-	13
TGCGCCAGCAGCGGGGGCCCGATGGGCGAAAAACTGTTTTTT	CASSGGPMGEKLFF	TRBV4-1	TRBJ1-4	-	few	14
TGTGCCAGCAGCTCGAGTACAGCCCTCCATGAAAAACTGTTTTTT	CASSSSTALHEKLFF	TRBV11-2	TRBJ1-4	-	many	15
TGTGCCAGCAGTCTCCACACCGGGACAGGGTTTGGCGAGCAGTACTTC	CASSLHTGTGFGEQYF	TRBV6-1	TRBJ2-7	TRBD1	few	16
TGTGCCAGCAGCCCGTTGGACAGATACACAGATACGCAGTATTTT	CASSPLDRYTDTQYF	TRBV7-9	TRBJ2-3	-	few	15
TGCAGTGCCAAGGGTGAAGATTCACCCCTCCACTTT	CSAKGEDSPLHF	TRBV20-1	TRBJ1-6	-	-	12
TGTGCCAGCAGTGAACGCAGGGGCGCTGAAGCTTTCTTT	CASSERRGAEAFF	TRBV2	TRBJ1-1	-	-	13
TGTGCCAGCAGCCTCAGGGTTGGGTATAATTCACCCCTCCACTTT	CASSLRVGYNSPLHF	TRBV6-1	TRBJ1-6	-	few	15
TGTGCCAGCAGCTTAGTAGCGGGGGCAAGCAATCAGCCCCAGCATTTT	CASSLVAGASNQPQHF	TRBV7-9	TRBJ1-5	-	-	16
TGTGCCAGCAGTTATACCGTATCGAACACCGGGGAGCTGTTTTTT	CASSYTVSNTGELFF	TRBV6-5	TRBJ2-2	-	-	15
TGCGCCAGCAGCTTGGGCCCGGGACTAGCGGGGGAGACCCAGTACTTC	CASSLGPGLAGETQYF	TRBV5-1	TRBJ2-5	TRBD2	few	16
TGTGCCAGCAGTGAGACAGGGTTGGGACGAGCTTTCTTT	CASSETGLGRAFF	TRBV6-1	TRBJ1-1	TRBD1	-	13
TGTGCCTGGAGTCTCAGCTACGAGCAGTACTTC	CAWSLSYEQYF	TRBV30	TRBJ2-7	-	few	11
TGTGCCAGCAGCACGCCAGGAAAGTACGGAGCTTTCTTT	CASSTPGKYGAFF	TRBV7-2	TRBJ1-1	-	many	13
TGTGCCACCCAGGAGTTGGGCACAGATACGCAGTATTTT	CATQELGTDTQYF	TRBV10-3	TRBJ2-3	-	-	13
TGTGCCAGCGCCACATCGGGGGGAGGTAGCACCGGGGAGCTGTTTTTT	CASATSGGGSTGELFF	TRBV11-2	TRBJ2-2	TRBD2	-	16
TGTGCCACGGTCATAGCGGGAGGGTCCGATGAGCAGTTCTTC	CATVIAGGSDEQFF	TRBV11-2	TRBJ2-1	TRBD2	-	14
TGTGCCAGCAGCCGTAGGGCGGGTACATGGAACACTGAAGCTTTCTTT	CASSRRAGTWNTEAFF	TRBV11-2	TRBJ1-1	-	few	16
TGTGCCAGTAGTATAAACAGGGGTAATAGCAATCAGCCCCAGCATTTT	CASSINRGNSNQPQHF	TRBV19	TRBJ1-5	TRBD1	-	16
TGTCCCATCAGTGAGTTACAGGGAAACTATGGCTACACCTTC	CPISELQGNYGYTF	TRBV10-3	TRBJ1-2	-	-	14
TGCAGCGTTGGTCGAGCGGGGGCCACAGATACGCAGTATTTT	CSVGRAGATDTQYF	TRBV29-1	TRBJ2-3	TRBD2	-	14
TGTGCCATCAGTGTGGTGGAGGGGGCAAGAGATACGCAGTATTTT	CAISVVEGARDTQYF	TRBV10-3	TRBJ2-3	-	-	15